The T cell receptor beta chain under discussion was sequenced for a study of blood T cell repertoires in COVID-19. Study overall: Specimens from acute and convalescent COVID-19 originated in the United States, Italy and Spain.

Method: immunoSEQ multiplex PCR; TCRdb's copy keeps in-frame clones and lacks some. The repertoire holds about 160,000 clones, with roughly four fifths as singletons. The CDR3 has 13 amino acids. V gave up 1 base and J gave up 4 bases, with 9 bases separating them. Germline V gene lookup returns CDR1 SGHRS and CDR2 YFSETQ. The source is a man between 60 and 70 years old with active or convalescent COVID-19. The chain couples TRBV5-1 to TRBJ2-7; D is unclear. Sequencing was carried out using peripheral blood. The chain's CDR3 is CASSLFPSYEQYF. CDR3 bases: TGCGCCAGCAGCTTGTTTCCCAGTTACGAGCAGTACTTC.